This entry lists 26 T cell receptor beta chains sequenced from one sample in a study of T cell clones after liver transplantation. Sequencing was performed with immunoSEQ multiplex PCR; in TCRdb, only in-frame clones are kept and a portion is missing. The table records some 110,000 clones, roughly four fifths of them present only once. The sample here was CD4+ T cells from blood, taken before liver transplant. The receptors derive from a human donor who received a liver transplant.

V gene TRBV6-6 combines with J gene TRBJ1-2; a possible D gene is TRBD1 (6 bases). CDR1 and CDR2 (germline): MNHNY, SVGAGI (reference sequence). The CDR3 covers 13 residues. Trimming cost V 6 bases and J 2 bases, with 10 bases left between them. CDR3 residues: CASRWTENYGYTF. For the CDR3, the DNA is TGTGCCAGCAGGTGGACAGAAAACTATGGCTACACCTTC.

The chain recombines TRBV6-1 with TRBJ2-7, with 8 bases aligning to TRBD1. V lost 8 bases and J lost 7; bases outside the gene matches: 4. The CDR3 runs 11 residues. Germline CDR1 is MNHNS and CDR2 is SASEGT. The CDR3 sequence is CASQGAGEQYF. CDR3 DNA sequence: TGTGCCAGCCAGGGGGCTGGTGAGCAGTACTTC.

The chain recombines TRBV5-1 with TRBJ2-7; TRBD1 matches 9 bases. The CDR3 is 15 amino acids. V shed 4 bases and J 3 bases; nucleotides not matched to a gene: 8. The germline V gene encodes CDR1 SGHRS and CDR2 YFSETQ. The CDR3 loop is CASSPGRTGVYEQYF. Written as DNA, the CDR3 is TGCGCCAGCAGCCCTGGGAGGACAGGGGTCTACGAGCAGTACTTC. Supplemented by reference TRBV5-1 and TRBJ2-7, the full variable domain reads KAGVTQTPRYLIKTRGQQVTLSCSPISGHRSVSWYQQTPGQGLQFLFEYFSETQRNKGNFPGRFSGRQFSNSRSEMNVSTLELGDSALYLCASSPGRTGVYEQYFGPGTRLTVT.

The CDR3 region has the DNA TGTGCCAGCAGCTTAGTCAGGGGTGCGGATACGCAGTATTTT. Protein sequence: CASSLVRGADTQYF. The genes are TRBV7-2 and TRBJ2-3; D possibly corresponds to TRBD1 (6 bases). Germline CDR1 SGHTA, CDR2 FQGNSA. V was pared by 1 base and J by 6 bases, with 11 bases between. The CDR3 loop spans 14 amino acids.

This clone was observed a handful of times. The chain joins TRBV6-6 to TRBJ1-5; D possibly corresponds to TRBD1 (5 bases). The V end lost 7 bases, the J end lost 2 bases, and 18 bases lay between the germline ends. The CDR3 is 16 amino acids. The V gene's germline CDR1 is MNHNY and CDR2 SVGAGI (reference sequence). The CDR3 loop reads CASTDFQGRGNQPQHF. The DNA for the CDR3 is TGTGCCAGCACTGATTTCCAGGGTCGGGGCAATCAGCCCCAGCATTTT.

The rearrangement links TRBV2 to TRBJ1-4; TRBD1 might be the D (5 bases). CDR3 length: 14 residues. Trimming stripped 6 bases from V and 4 bases from J, with 12 bases between. Per germline, CDR1 SNHLY and CDR2 FYNNEI. CDR3 loop: CASRGTGINEKLFF. In nucleotides, the CDR3 is TGTGCCAGCAGGGGGACGGGAATTAATGAAAAACTGTTTTTT.

The CDR3 DNA is TGTGCCAGCTCACCCCTGGGAGCGTACCAAGAGACCCAGTACTTC. Translated: CASSPLGAYQETQYF. This chain links TRBV18 with TRBJ2-5; a weak D match, TRBD2 (5 bases). V lost 3 bases, J lost 0 bases, and 11 bases lay in between. Germline CDR1 is KGHSH and CDR2 is LQKENI. The CDR3 is 15 residues long.

There are a few counts of this clone. V usage is TRBV4-2 and J usage is TRBJ2-2, with D unresolved. CDR1 and CDR2 (germline): LGHNA, YNFKEQ. This CDR3 is built from 17 residues. Deletions cut 0 bases from V and 2 bases from J, with 13 bases between. This chain's CDR3 is CASSQDIGAFNTGELFF. DNA of the CDR3: TGTGCCAGCAGCCAAGATATTGGAGCCTTTAACACCGGGGAGCTGTTTTTT.

The genes are TRBV27 and TRBJ2-1, with 11 bases lining up with TRBD2. The CDR3 spans 16 residues. V gave up 3 bases and J gave up 5 bases; unmatched junction bases: 6. Germline lookup yields CDR1 MNHEY and CDR2 SMNVEV (reference sequence). Written as DNA, the CDR3 is TGTGCCAGCAGTTTTCAGGGACTAGCGGCCAACAATGAGCAGTTCTTC. Its translation: CASSFQGLAANNEQFF.

The J gene is TRBJ2-5, the V gene TRBV7-6; TRBD2 agrees at 13 bases. The ends lost 5 bases at V and 5 bases at J; junction bases unmatched: 8. Germline lookup yields CDR1 SGHVS and CDR2 FNYEAQ. The CDR3 contains 16 residues. The CDR3 loop reads CASSLGLAGAGETQYF. The CDR3 nucleotides read TGTGCCAGCAGCCTTGGACTAGCGGGGGCGGGGGAGACCCAGTACTTC. The whole variable domain, remainder taken from reference TRBV7-6 and TRBJ2-5, is GAGVSQSPRYKVTKRGQDVALRCDPISGHVSLYWYRQALGQGPEFLTYFNYEAQQDKSGLPNDRFSAERPEGSISTLTIQRTEQRDSAMYRCASSLGLAGAGETQYFGPGTRLLVL.

The chain uses TRBV7-2 and TRBJ2-1; TRBD2 agrees at 10 bases. The CDR3 runs 15 residues. With V trimmed by 4 bases and J by 4 bases, 4 bases remained unmatched. Per the germline V gene, CDR1 is SGHTA and CDR2 is FQGNSA. Here the CDR3 DNA reads TGTGCCAGCAGCTATCGGACTAGCGGTTACAATGAGCAGTTCTTC. Amino acid sequence: CASSYRTSGYNEQFF.

V is TRBV19 and J is TRBJ2-1; D is tentatively TRBD1 or TRBD2 (5 bases each). CDR3 length equals 15 residues. Looked up from germline, CDR1 is LNHDA and CDR2 is SQIVND (reference sequence). V lost 4 bases and J lost 7, with 17 bases in between. For the CDR3, the DNA is TGTGCCAGTAGTACTCGGGACGGAGGATTGAATGAGCAGTTCTTC. Protein product: CASSTRDGGLNEQFF.

The chain combines TRBV18 with TRBJ2-1, with 9 bases lining up with TRBD2. CDR1 and CDR2 (germline): KGHSH, LQKENI. J was trimmed by 8 bases and V by 5 bases; bases with no gene match: 7. There are 14 residues in the CDR3. The CDR3 nucleotides are TGTGCCAGCTCAGTAGCCTCTAGCGGGGATGAGCAGTTCTTC. Translating it yields CASSVASSGDEQFF. Complete variable domain (other parts from reference TRBV18 and TRBJ2-1): NAGVMQNPRHLVRRRGQEARLRCSPMKGHSHVYWYRQLPEEGLKFMVYLQKENIIDESGMPKERFSAEFPKEGPSILRIQQVVRGDSAAYFCASSVASSGDEQFFGPGTRLTVL.

The V and J genes are TRBV2 and TRBJ1-5; D remains ambiguous. Germline loops: CDR1 SNHLY, CDR2 FYNNEI. V was clipped by 5 bases and J by 0 bases, with 17 bases between them. CDR3 length: 17 amino acids. The CDR3 spells CASSFLGPHHSNQPQHF. The CDR3 DNA sequence: TGTGCCAGCAGTTTTTTAGGACCACACCATAGCAATCAGCCCCAGCATTTT. Full variable domain (remainder filled in from reference TRBV2 and TRBJ1-5): EPEVTQTPSHQVTQMGQEVILRCVPISNHLYFYWYRQILGQKVEFLVSFYNNEISEKSEIFDDQFSVERPDGSNFTLKIRSTKLEDSAMYFCASSFLGPHHSNQPQHFGDGTRLSIL.

The chain joins TRBV5-6 to TRBJ1-5; TRBD1 matches 11 bases. The CDR3 consists of 18 residues. CDR1 and CDR2 from the germline V gene are SGHDT and YYEEEE. After removal of 4 bases from V and 4 bases from J, the junction contained 13 bases not matched to a gene. The CDR3 bases are TGTGCCAGCAGCGGGGTAGAGGACAGGGGGCTCCCAAATCAGCCCCAGCATTTT. It is translated as CASSGVEDRGLPNQPQHF.

CDR3 residues: CASSQGQNTEAFF. In nucleotides, the CDR3 is TGTGCCAGCAGCCAAGGACAGAACACTGAAGCTTTCTTT. V gene TRBV14 combines with J gene TRBJ1-1; no definite D call. From germline, CDR1 is SGHDN and CDR2 FVKESK. CDR3 length equals 13 residues. The ends were cut back, 1 base at V and 1 base at J, with 4 bases in the middle.

This clone showed up just a few times. V usage is TRBV7-2 and J usage is TRBJ2-1, with 9 bases that match TRBD1. V was clipped by 5 bases and J by 3 bases; unmatched bases: 8. Germline V gene sequence: CDR1 SGHTA, CDR2 FQGNSA. This CDR3 has 16 amino acids. The CDR3 spells CASSPAGTGRYNEQFF. CDR3 sequence (DNA): TGTGCCAGCAGCCCCGCCGGGACAGGGCGCTACAATGAGCAGTTCTTC.

The chain carries TRBV5-5 and TRBJ1-5; D is ambiguous. The CDR3 extends over 14 amino acids. Trimming pared 2 bases from V and 1 base from J, leaving 7 bases between. The V gene's germline CDR1 is SGHKS and CDR2 YYEKEE (reference sequence). DNA for the CDR3: TGTGCCAGCAGCTTTACGGACAGCAATCAGCCCCAGCATTTT. It is translated as CASSFTDSNQPQHF.

CDR3 sequence: CASTTTHALNIQYF. CDR3 in DNA: TGCGCCAGCACCACAACTCACGCCCTAAACATTCAGTACTTC. The V gene is TRBV10-2, the J gene TRBJ2-4, with D unclear. Germline CDR1 WSHSY, CDR2 SAAADI. The CDR3 runs to 14 residues. Trimming left V 7 bases short and J 6 bases short, with 16 bases between.

V usage is TRBV12-5 and J usage is TRBJ1-1; D gene ambiguous. The V and J ends lost 0 bases and 8 bases respectively, with 7 bases between them. The germline CDR1 and CDR2 sequences are LGHNT and FRNRAP. This CDR3 region has 12 residues. The CDR3 loop reads CASGLVETEAFF. CDR3 sequence (DNA): TGTGCTAGTGGTTTGGTCGAGACGGAAGCTTTCTTT.

The rearrangement links TRBV5-4 to TRBJ1-2; 11 bases fit TRBD1. This CDR3 is 14 amino acids long. CDR1 is SGHNT, CDR2 YYREEE, per germline (reference sequence). The V gene end was trimmed by 4 bases and the J gene end by 5 bases; junction bases not matched to a gene: 4. This CDR3 is CASSLGQGAYGYTF. In nucleotides, the CDR3 is TGTGCCAGCAGCCTCGGACAGGGGGCGTATGGCTACACCTTC.

On this clone: Other DNA sequences in the same sample also yield this CDR3. J is TRBJ1-4 and V is TRBV5-4, with D unresolved. Germline CDR1 reads SGHNT; CDR2 reads YYREEE (reference sequence). The CDR3 spans 13 residues. V was shortened by 0 bases and J by 6 bases, with 6 bases between the two germline ends. The CDR3: CASSLGRDEKLFF. For the CDR3, the DNA is TGTGCCAGCAGCTTGGGAAGGGATGAAAAACTGTTTTTT.

V and J are TRBV18 and TRBJ1-6; weak D call: TRBD1 (6 bases). CDR3 length equals 14 residues. In germline, CDR1 is KGHSH, CDR2 LQKENI. The ends were cut back, 3 bases at V and 7 bases at J, with 10 bases in the middle. DNA for the CDR3: TGTGCCAGCTCACCTAGGACAGCAAATTCACCCCTCCACTTT. It codes for CASSPRTANSPLHF.

V is TRBV5-1 and J is TRBJ2-4; a weak D match, TRBD2 (7 bases). This CDR3 has 17 residues. Trimming cost V 4 bases and J 0 bases, with 17 bases left between them. Germline V gives CDR1 SGHRS, CDR2 YFSETQ. The CDR3 DNA reads as TGCGCCAGCAGCCAGCGGGACATGACCGTAGCCAAAAACATTCAGTACTTC. It is translated as CASSQRDMTVAKNIQYF.

The sample holds one count of this clone. This chain links TRBV18 with TRBJ1-2; no clear D gene. This CDR3 spans 12 amino acids. The germline V gene has CDR1 KGHSH and CDR2 LQKENI. The germline V and J ends were trimmed by 3 bases and 4 bases, with 6 bases remaining between them. CDR3 residues: CASSPRTYGYTF. In DNA, the CDR3 is TGTGCCAGCTCACCTCGAACCTATGGCTACACCTTC.

The J gene is TRBJ2-7, the V gene TRBV14, with D uncertain. Trimming took off 0 bases at V and 7 bases at J, with 19 bases between the two ends. Germline assignment: CDR1 SGHDN and CDR2 FVKESK. The CDR3 runs 16 residues. For the CDR3, the DNA is TGTGCCAGCAGCCAAGAGTTGGTAGGGCCCACGGAGGAGCAGTACTTC. As protein: CASSQELVGPTEEQYF.